Below, 26 T cell receptor beta chains from the same sample are listed, as sequenced in a study of T cell repertoires in cytomegalovirus infection. For these receptors, no antigen is known. From the reads, TCRdb called clonotypes with MiXCR, one entry per CDR3 protein. The sample records around 900,000 distinct CDR3 sequences, 31% being singletons. Sequencing was performed on cultured CD8+ T cells from PBMCs, taken from culture after CMV antigen stimulation. The receptors shown here come from a human donor in good health (CMV status not recorded). Some clones in this sample may be carry-over from other donors' samples.

This clonotype has a handful of counts. This chain joins TRBV12-3 or TRBV12-4 and TRBJ2-7; D gene ambiguous. V lost 5 bases to trimming and J lost 2 bases, with 16 bases between them. The CDR3 is 15 residues long. The CDR3 loop reads CASSPDENPPYEQYF. The CDR3 region has the DNA TGTGCCAGCAGTCCAGACGAAAACCCCCCCTACGAGCAGTACTTC.

V gene TRBV6-5 combines with J gene TRBJ2-2; TRBD2 matches 15 bases. The length of the CDR3 is 15 residues. Looked up from germline, CDR1 is MNHEY and CDR2 is SVGAGI. Trimming took 4 bases from V and 11 from J; bases not matched to a gene: 5. The CDR3 spells CASSSGTSGGIELFF. CDR3 DNA sequence: TGTGCCAGCAGTTCCGGGACTAGCGGGGGGATTGAGCTGTTTTTT.

This clonotype was detected only a few times. V gene TRBV6-5 combines with J gene TRBJ2-1; D may be TRBD2 (5 bases). CDR3 length: 13 amino acids. Trimming left V 2 bases short and J 9 bases short, with 11 bases between. Germline CDR1 MNHEY, CDR2 SVGAGI. The CDR3 bases are TGTGCCAGCAGTTACCCCAGCGGAGGTGAGCAGTTCTTC. Protein: CASSYPSGGEQFF.

About this clonotype itself: The junction and the germline gene differ at one end; a read error may be behind it. The chain is built from TRBV7-4 and TRBJ1-2; TRBD1 agrees at 8 bases. The length of the CDR3 is 14 residues. Germline V CDR1 and CDR2: SGHVT, SQSDAQ. CDR3 sequence: CASSLEGQAYDYTF. The CDR3 DNA follows: TGTGCCAGCAGCTTAGAGGGACAGGCCTATGACTACACCTTC.

The table lists this clonotype with a few counts. The genes are TRBV9 and TRBJ2-2; 12 bases map to TRBD2. With 3 bases clipped from V and 4 bases from J, the junction kept 10 bases outside the gene matches. This CDR3 region has 18 residues. Germline loops: CDR1 SGDLS, CDR2 YYNGEE. CDR3 DNA sequence: TGTGCCAGCAGCGGTGCTGCTAGCGGGGGGGCAAGCACCGGGGAGCTGTTTTTT. The encoded protein is CASSGAASGGASTGELFF. The whole variable domain, filled in from reference TRBV9 and TRBJ2-2, reads DSGVTQTPKHLITATGQRVTLRCSPRSGDLSVYWYQQSLDQGLQFLIQYYNGEERAKGNILERFSAQQFPDLHSELNLSSLELGDSALYFCASSGAASGGASTGELFFGEGSRLTVL.

This clonotype has a handful of counts. V gene TRBV11-3 combines with J gene TRBJ2-2; a possible D gene is TRBD1 (5 bases). This CDR3 spans 13 amino acids. V was pared by 3 bases and J by 5 bases, with 7 bases between. Per germline, CDR1 SGHNT and CDR2 YENEEA. In nucleotides, the CDR3 is TGTGCCAGCAGCTTTTACAGGACCGGGGAGCTGTTTTTT. Translation gives CASSFYRTGELFF.

The chain is built from TRBV24-1 and TRBJ2-1, with 9 bases identical to TRBD2. Germline lookup yields CDR1 KGHDR and CDR2 SFDVKD. With V trimmed by 4 bases and J by 5 bases, 11 bases remained unmatched. The CDR3 consists of 17 residues. CDR3 amino acids: CATSDRDTSGSHNEQFF. The CDR3 coding sequence is TGTGCCACCAGTGACCGCGATACTAGCGGGTCGCACAATGAGCAGTTCTTC.

This sequence joins TRBV6-5 and TRBJ1-5; D call uncertain. Germline CDR1 and CDR2: MNHEY and SVGAGI. The V and J ends lost 0 bases and 3 bases respectively, with 12 bases between them. The CDR3 sequence is 16 residues long. The CDR3 DNA reads TGTGCCAGCAGTTACTCTACACCCCGGGTCAATCAGCCCCAGCATTTT. It specifies CASSYSTPRVNQPQHF.

In this sample, this clonotype turned up a few times. The V gene is TRBV6-1, the J gene TRBJ2-5, with 7 bases matching TRBD1. From germline, CDR1 is MNHNS and CDR2 SASEGT. CDR3 length: 16 residues. J gave up 3 bases and V 2 bases, and 9 bases lay outside the gene matches. CDR3 sequence reads: CASSEPTGLWKETQYF. The CDR3 DNA reads as TGTGCCAGCAGTGAACCGACAGGGCTATGGAAAGAGACCCAGTACTTC.

The V and J genes are TRBV27 and TRBJ1-5; 9 bases fit TRBD1. In germline, CDR1 is MNHEY, CDR2 SMNVEV (reference sequence). V trimming: 8 bases; J trimming: 7 bases; junction bases outside the gene matches: 6. The CDR3 contains 13 residues. In nucleotides, the CDR3 is TGTGCCAGCCGAGACAGGGGGGACCAGCCCCAGCATTTT. Protein: CASRDRGDQPQHF.

The table lists this clonotype with a few counts. The chain has TRBV4-1 and TRBJ2-7; possibly TRBD1 for D (6 bases). CDR3 length: 16 amino acids. V lost 1 base and J 2 bases, leaving 15 bases between the germline ends. Germline CDR1 is MGHRA and CDR2 is YSYEKL. The CDR3 DNA sequence: TGCGCCAGCAGCCAAGCATGGGACACCGATACCTACGAGCAGTACTTC. Translated: CASSQAWDTDTYEQYF.

This clonotype came up many times. The chain links TRBV6-6 to TRBJ2-7; tentative D call: TRBD1 (6 bases). CDR1 MNHNY and CDR2 SVGAGI come from the germline V gene (reference sequence). The V and J ends lost 4 bases and 0 bases respectively, with 13 bases between them. This CDR3 has 15 residues. The CDR3 loop is CASSLTGSYSYEQYF. CDR3 in DNA: TGTGCCAGCAGTTTGACAGGATCCTACTCCTACGAGCAGTACTTC.

This clonotype was seen a few times. The rearrangement links TRBV27 to TRBJ2-7, with TRBD1 matching over 7 bases. This CDR3 is 14 amino acids long. After removal of 2 bases from V and 4 bases from J, the junction contained 5 bases not matched to a gene. Germline CDR1 and CDR2: MNHEY and SMNVEV (reference sequence). Here the CDR3 reads CASSLRGQLYEQYF. As DNA, the CDR3 is TGTGCCAGCAGTTTAAGGGGACAGTTATACGAGCAGTACTTC.

The chain has TRBV19 and TRBJ2-7; either TRBD1 or TRBD2 may supply D (5 bases each). The ends were cut back, 2 bases at V and 5 bases at J, with 13 bases in the middle. Germline CDR1 and CDR2: LNHDA and SQIVND (reference sequence). There are 14 residues in the CDR3. CDR3 region: CASSIQGPTHEQYF. DNA for the CDR3: TGTGCCAGTAGTATACAGGGACCAACCCACGAGCAGTACTTC.

This clonotype was detected only a few times. The chain couples TRBV7-8 to TRBJ2-1; the D is unclear. The CDR3 totals 15 residues. The V end was cut by 1 base, the J end by 0 bases, with 7 bases between. Germline V gene lookup returns CDR1 SGHVS and CDR2 FQNEAQ. CDR3: CASSLGAFSYNEQFF. CDR3 nucleotide sequence: TGTGCCAGCAGCTTAGGGGCGTTCTCCTACAATGAGCAGTTCTTC.

The rearrangement joins TRBV19 to TRBJ2-3; D gene ambiguous. V lost 9 bases to trimming and J lost 7 bases, with 14 bases between them. The CDR3 covers 12 residues. Germline CDR1 reads LNHDA; CDR2 reads SQIVND (reference sequence). In DNA form, the CDR3 reads TGTGCCAGACCTAAGGTAGATTATACGCAGTATTTT. This codes for CARPKVDYTQYF.

This clonotype was picked up many times. V is TRBV6-6 and J is TRBJ1-6; 9 nucleotides align to TRBD1. CDR1 and CDR2 (germline): MNHNY, SVGAGI (reference sequence). The CDR3 runs to 16 residues. Trimming cost V 2 bases and J 4 bases; bases outside gene matches: 3. The CDR3 region has the DNA TGTGCCAGCAGTTACCTGACAGGGGGATATAATTCACCCCTCCACTTT. Protein product: CASSYLTGGYNSPLHF.

The DNA for the CDR3 is TGTGCCAGCCCCAAAAGTTCTGGAAACACCATATATTTT. This codes for CASPKSSGNTIYF. This chain joins TRBV2 and TRBJ1-3, with D hard to call. Germline V gene data show CDR1 as SNHLY and CDR2 as FYNNEI. Trimming pared 8 bases from V and 1 base from J, leaving 9 bases between. CDR3 length: 13 amino acids. The variable domain in full, completed from reference TRBV2 and TRBJ1-3, reads EPEVTQTPSHQVTQMGQEVILRCVPISNHLYFYWYRQILGQKVEFLVSFYNNEISEKSEIFDDQFSVERPDGSNFTLKIRSTKLEDSAMYFCASPKSSGNTIYFGEGSWLTVV.

This clonotype was detected ten times or more. The chain is built from TRBV7-8 and TRBJ1-2, with 8 bases aligning to TRBD1. V was clipped by 5 bases and J by 4 bases; unmatched bases: 9. Germline-derived CDR1 and CDR2 are SGHVS and FQNEAQ. There are 15 residues in the CDR3. CDR3 sequence: CASSAGGTGGYGYTF. The CDR3 DNA reads as TGTGCCAGCAGCGCCGGAGGGACAGGCGGCTATGGCTACACCTTC.

This clonotype was detected a few times. The chain has TRBV11-2 and TRBJ2-5; no firm D call. V lost 3 bases and J 5 bases, leaving 13 bases between the germline ends. The CDR3 covers 14 residues. From germline, CDR1 is SGHAT and CDR2 FQNNGV. The CDR3, as DNA: TGTGCCAGCAGCTTGTGGCCCTCGGAGGAGACCCAGTACTTC. Its translation is CASSLWPSEETQYF.

This clonotype was detected a few times. The V and J genes are TRBV27 and TRBJ1-5; TRBD1 aligns across 8 bases. This CDR3 region has 15 residues. V lost 6 bases and J lost 4; bases outside the gene matches: 8. Germline lookup yields CDR1 MNHEY and CDR2 SMNVEV (reference sequence). The CDR3 sequence: CASSIFQGANQPQHF. The DNA of the CDR3 is TGTGCCAGCAGCATTTTTCAGGGGGCGAATCAGCCCCAGCATTTT.

This clonotype was seen many times. V and J are TRBV4-1 and TRBJ2-1; 8 positions match TRBD2. Germline CDR1 MGHRA, CDR2 YSYEKL. With 5 bases clipped from V and 3 bases from J, the junction kept 6 bases outside the gene matches. This CDR3 contains 15 residues. The CDR3 sequence is CASSYSGANYNEQFF. The CDR3 DNA follows: TGCGCCAGCAGCTATAGCGGGGCTAACTACAATGAGCAGTTCTTC.

This clonotype was observed a few times. The chain has TRBV6-2 or TRBV6-3 and TRBJ1-1; the match to TRBD1 covers 7 bases. J lost 2 bases, V lost 6 bases, and 9 bases had no gene match. The CDR3 runs 15 residues. Per the germline V gene, CDR1 is MNHEY and CDR2 is SVGEGT. The CDR3 DNA follows: TGTGCCAGCAGGCGCCTGGGACAGCCAAACACTGAAGCTTTCTTT. Its translation is CASRRLGQPNTEAFF.

This clonotype was recorded a few times. CDR3: CASSLGRGGQETQYF. CDR3 DNA: TGTGCCAGCAGCTTGGGGCGAGGGGGTCAAGAGACCCAGTACTTC. The rearrangement links TRBV11-3 to TRBJ2-5; perhaps TRBD1 as D (6 bases). Per the germline V gene, CDR1 is SGHNT and CDR2 is YENEEA. V was cut by 3 bases and J by 2 bases, with 13 bases left in between. This CDR3 has 15 residues.

The rearrangement uses TRBV12-3 or TRBV12-4 and TRBJ2-7; D gene ambiguous. V was shortened by 5 bases and J by 3 bases, with 5 bases between the two germline ends. The CDR3 extends over 11 amino acids. CDR3 coding DNA: TGTGCCAGCAGTGACAACTACGAGCAGTACTTC. Translating it yields CASSDNYEQYF.

This clonotype was counted once. The chain links TRBV9 to TRBJ1-6, with D unresolved. The length of the CDR3 is 17 residues. The V and J ends lost 0 bases and 6 bases respectively, with 16 bases between them. Per germline, CDR1 SGDLS and CDR2 YYNGEE. DNA for the CDR3: TGTGCCAGCAGCGTAGCTGCGGGTCAGCCCTTTAATTCACCCCTCCACTTT. It encodes CASSVAAGQPFNSPLHF.